This T cell receptor (beta chain) was sequenced during a study of blood T cell repertoires in COVID-19. Study details: Both acute and convalescent COVID-19 samples were obtained from the United States, Italy and Spain. PBMCs, B-cell-depleted T cells, or T cells were the source of the cDNA or gDNA that made up the material.

Sequenced by immunoSEQ multiplex PCR; TCRdb stores in-frame clones only, minus some. The sample includes under 200,000 clones, 81% of them seen just once. Trimming took off 3 bases at V and 3 bases at J, with 5 bases between the two ends. This CDR3 comprises 13 residues. CDR1 and CDR2 from the germline V gene are SEHNR and FQNEAQ (reference sequence). Individuals aged roughly 18 to 95 years were recruited from around 22 US areas. The receptor was isolated from a woman aged 40 to 50 with acute COVID-19. The sequencing sample was made of PBMCs or T cells enriched from blood (not recorded which). The rearrangement uses TRBV7-9 and TRBJ1-4; D is undetermined. The CDR3 spells CASSFSANEKLFF. In DNA, the CDR3 is TGTGCCAGCAGCTTTTCCGCTAATGAAAAACTGTTTTTT.